The 6 T cell receptor beta chains below all came from one sample that was sequenced in a study of identical twins listed by TCRdb under 2016. Library preparation employed 5' RACE. For sequencing, an Illumina HiSeq 2000 was employed. The public sequencing data were trimmed at Q25 with fastp and processed into clonotypes with MiXCR by TCRdb, which kept only in-frame beta chains. Identical CDR3 proteins give one entry, which carries the most common genes and DNA. The sample data list about 790,000 distinct CDR3 sequences, and 15% to 20% of these were observed just once. The biggest ten clones account for around 13% of the sample. These sequences were also reported in another study, on T cells expressing NK-cell markers.

What was sequenced was PBMCs. The receptors were gathered from a woman between 18 and 29 years old in good health.

The sample holds a few counts of this clonotype. V gene TRBV7-2 combines with J gene TRBJ2-1, with D perhaps TRBD1 (7 bases). V was clipped by 5 bases and J by 9 bases, with 17 bases between them. The CDR3 length is 14 residues. Looked up from germline, CDR1 is SGHTA and CDR2 is FQGNSA. Here the CDR3 reads CASSPLGTAGEQFF. The DNA of the CDR3 is TGTGCCAGCAGCCCACTAGGGACAGCGGGTGAGCAGTTCTTC.

This clonotype has a handful of counts. This chain uses TRBV12-3 or TRBV12-4 with TRBJ2-5, with 7 bases that match TRBD1. J gave up 3 bases and V 3 bases, and 4 bases lay outside the gene matches. The CDR3 contains 14 residues. The CDR3 protein is CASSLGTVEETQYF. In DNA form, the CDR3 reads TGTGCCAGCAGTTTGGGGACAGTAGAAGAGACCCAGTACTTC.

V and J are TRBV6-6 and TRBJ1-5; D not resolved. Germline V lookup: CDR1 MNHNY, CDR2 SVGAGI (reference sequence). V was trimmed by 8 bases and J by 5 bases, leaving 13 bases between them. This CDR3 is built from 13 residues. CDR3 protein: CASGQRVDQPQHF. The CDR3 DNA reads as TGTGCCAGCGGGCAGCGGGTAGATCAGCCCCAGCATTTT.

The chain joins TRBV29-1 to TRBJ2-5; no firm D call. Germline loops: CDR1 SQVTM, CDR2 ANQGSEA. V gave up 8 bases and J gave up 2 bases, with 27 bases separating them. The CDR3 has 17 amino acids. The CDR3 DNA reads TGCAGCATCTCGTCCTACCCCGCCACCCGAAGTCAAGAGACCCAGTACTTC. It is translated as CSISSYPATRSQETQYF. Looking up the rest from reference TRBV29-1 and TRBJ2-5 gives the full variable domain: SAVISQKPSRDICQRGTSLTIQCQVDSQVTMMFWYRQQPGQSLTLIATANQGSEATYESGFVIDKFPISRPNLTFSTLTVSNMSPEDSSIYLCSISSYPATRSQETQYFGPGTRLLVL.

The V call is TRBV12-3 or TRBV12-4, the J call TRBJ2-1; D remains unclear. Trimming pared 5 bases from V and 7 bases from J, leaving 12 bases between. The CDR3 is 13 residues long. DNA of the CDR3: TGTGCCAGCAGTCCCGTGACCGTGAATGAGCAGTTCTTC. Translated: CASSPVTVNEQFF.

This clonotype was found a few times. The chain recombines TRBV7-9 with TRBJ2-2; D is possibly TRBD1 or TRBD2 (6 bases each). V was clipped by 4 bases and J by 0 bases, with 12 bases between them. The CDR3 is 16 amino acids. CDR1 is SEHNR, CDR2 FQNEAQ, per germline (reference sequence). The CDR3 nucleotides are TGTGCCAGCAGCTCTCCTAGGGGGGCGAACACCGGGGAGCTGTTTTTT. Encoded protein: CASSSPRGANTGELFF.